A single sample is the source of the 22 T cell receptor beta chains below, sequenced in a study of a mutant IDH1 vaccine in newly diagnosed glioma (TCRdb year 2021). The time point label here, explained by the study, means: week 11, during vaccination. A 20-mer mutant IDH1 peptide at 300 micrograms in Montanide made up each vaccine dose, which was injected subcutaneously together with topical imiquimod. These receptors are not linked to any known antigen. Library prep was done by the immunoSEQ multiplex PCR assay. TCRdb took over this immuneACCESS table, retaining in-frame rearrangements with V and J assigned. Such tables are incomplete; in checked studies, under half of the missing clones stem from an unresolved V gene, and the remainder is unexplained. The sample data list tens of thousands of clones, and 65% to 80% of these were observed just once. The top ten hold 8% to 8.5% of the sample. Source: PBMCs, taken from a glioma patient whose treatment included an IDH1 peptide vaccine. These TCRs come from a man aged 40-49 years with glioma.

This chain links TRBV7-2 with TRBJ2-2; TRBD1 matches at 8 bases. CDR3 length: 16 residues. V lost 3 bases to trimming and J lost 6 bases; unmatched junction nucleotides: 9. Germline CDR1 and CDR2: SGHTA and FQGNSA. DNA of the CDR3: TGTGCCAGCAGCTTTACCGGGACAGGTCGTCCCGGGGAGCTGTTTTTT. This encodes CASSFTGTGRPGELFF. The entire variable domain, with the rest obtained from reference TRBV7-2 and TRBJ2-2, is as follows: GAGVSQSPSNKVTEKGKDVELRCDPISGHTALYWYRQSLGQGLEFLIYFQGNSAPDKSGLPSDRFSAERTGGSVSTLTIQRTQQEDSAVYLCASSFTGTGRPGELFFGEGSRLTVL.

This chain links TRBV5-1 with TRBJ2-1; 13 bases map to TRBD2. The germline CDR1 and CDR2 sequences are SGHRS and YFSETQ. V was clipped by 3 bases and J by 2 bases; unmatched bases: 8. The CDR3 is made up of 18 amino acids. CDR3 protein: CASSYTSGRAVAYNEQFF. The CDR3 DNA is TGCGCCAGCAGCTATACTAGCGGGAGGGCCGTGGCCTACAATGAGCAGTTCTTC.

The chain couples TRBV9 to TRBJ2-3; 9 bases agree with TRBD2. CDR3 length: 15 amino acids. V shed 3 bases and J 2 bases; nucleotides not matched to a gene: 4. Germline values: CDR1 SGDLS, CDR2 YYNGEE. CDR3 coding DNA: TGTGCCAGCAGCGCCCTAGCGGGGAACACAGATACGCAGTATTTT. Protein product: CASSALAGNTDTQYF.

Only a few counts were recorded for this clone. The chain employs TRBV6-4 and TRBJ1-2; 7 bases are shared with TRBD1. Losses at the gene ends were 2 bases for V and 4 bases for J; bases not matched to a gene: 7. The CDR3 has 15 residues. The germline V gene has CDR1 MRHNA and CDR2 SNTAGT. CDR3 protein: CASSDTTTGLYGYTF. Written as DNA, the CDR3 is TGTGCCAGCAGTGACACAACGACAGGGCTCTATGGCTACACCTTC.

The CDR3, as DNA: TGTGCCAGCAGCGTGGGGGGCAGGAACAATGAGCAGTTCTTC. It codes for CASSVGGRNNEQFF. The chain carries TRBV9 and TRBJ2-1, with D perhaps assigned TRBD1 or TRBD2 (6 bases each). The ends were cut back, 2 bases at V and 5 bases at J, with 11 bases in the middle. Germline CDR1 is SGDLS and CDR2 is YYNGEE. CDR3 length equals 14 residues.

As DNA, the CDR3 is TGCGCCAGCAGACCCGGGACAAGCGTACTCAATGAGCAGTTCTTC. Translating gives CASRPGTSVLNEQFF. The genes are TRBV5-1 and TRBJ2-1; the D gene is possibly TRBD1 (6 bases). There are 15 residues in the CDR3. Germline CDR1 is SGHRS and CDR2 is YFSETQ. Trimming shortened V by 5 bases and J by 6 bases, and 18 bases separated the two germline ends.

The CDR3 loop is CASTGNTGANVLTF. The CDR3 coding sequence is TGCGCCAGCACCGGCAACACTGGGGCCAACGTCCTGACTTTC. The rearrangement links TRBV5-1 to TRBJ2-6; D call uncertain. Germline V gene lookup returns CDR1 SGHRS and CDR2 YFSETQ. The CDR3 is 14 residues long. V was trimmed by 6 bases and J by 2 bases, leaving 9 bases between them.

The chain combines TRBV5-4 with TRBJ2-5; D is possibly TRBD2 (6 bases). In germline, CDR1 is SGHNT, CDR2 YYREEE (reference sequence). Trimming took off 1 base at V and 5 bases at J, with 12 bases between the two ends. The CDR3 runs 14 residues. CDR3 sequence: CASSLSGEVETQYF. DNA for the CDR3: TGTGCCAGCAGCTTGTCGGGAGAGGTTGAGACCCAGTACTTC. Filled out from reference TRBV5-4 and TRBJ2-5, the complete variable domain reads ETGVTQSPTHLIKTRGQQVTLRCSSQSGHNTVSWYQQALGQGPQFIFQYYREEENGRGNFPPRFSGLQFPNYSSELNVNALELDDSALYLCASSLSGEVETQYFGPGTRLLVL.

The CDR3 here is CASSLVSAGESEQFF. CDR3 DNA: TGTGCCAGCAGCTTAGTCTCTGCGGGAGAGAGTGAGCAGTTCTTC. V is TRBV11-3 and J is TRBJ2-1; TRBD2 matches at 7 bases. V lost 1 base, J lost 9 bases, and 9 bases stayed unmatched. The CDR3 extends over 15 amino acids. CDR1 and CDR2 from the germline V gene are SGHNT and YENEEA.

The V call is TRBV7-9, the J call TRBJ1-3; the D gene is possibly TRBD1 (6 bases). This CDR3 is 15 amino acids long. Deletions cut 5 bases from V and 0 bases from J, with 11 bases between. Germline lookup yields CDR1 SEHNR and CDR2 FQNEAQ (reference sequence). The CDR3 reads CASSRRGNSGNTIYF. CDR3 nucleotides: TGTGCCAGCAGCCGAAGGGGGAACTCTGGAAACACCATATATTTT. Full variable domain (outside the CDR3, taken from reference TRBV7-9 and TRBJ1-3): DTGVSQNPRHKITKRGQNVTFRCDPISEHNRLYWYRQTLGQGPEFLTYFQNEAQLEKSRLLSDRFSAERPKGSFSTLEIQRTEQGDSAMYLCASSRRGNSGNTIYFGEGSWLTVV.

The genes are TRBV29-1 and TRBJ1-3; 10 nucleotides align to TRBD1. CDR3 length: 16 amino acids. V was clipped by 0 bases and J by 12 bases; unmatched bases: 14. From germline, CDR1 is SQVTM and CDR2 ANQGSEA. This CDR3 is CSVEDLDPGQGIVIYF. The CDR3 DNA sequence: TGCAGCGTTGAAGATCTGGACCCGGGACAGGGGATTGTCATATATTTT.

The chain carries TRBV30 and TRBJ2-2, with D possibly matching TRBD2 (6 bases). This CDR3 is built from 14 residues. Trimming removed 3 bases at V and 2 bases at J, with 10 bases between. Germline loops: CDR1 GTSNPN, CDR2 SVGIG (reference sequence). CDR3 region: CAWRPGVNTGELFF. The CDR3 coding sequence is TGTGCCTGGAGGCCGGGGGTCAACACCGGGGAGCTGTTTTTT.

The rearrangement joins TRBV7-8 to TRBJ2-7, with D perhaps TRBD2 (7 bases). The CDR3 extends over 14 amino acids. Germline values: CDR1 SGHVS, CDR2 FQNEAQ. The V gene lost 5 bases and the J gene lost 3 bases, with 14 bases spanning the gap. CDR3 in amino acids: CASSHLGGGYEQYF. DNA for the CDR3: TGTGCCAGCAGCCACCTGGGAGGGGGCTACGAGCAGTACTTC.

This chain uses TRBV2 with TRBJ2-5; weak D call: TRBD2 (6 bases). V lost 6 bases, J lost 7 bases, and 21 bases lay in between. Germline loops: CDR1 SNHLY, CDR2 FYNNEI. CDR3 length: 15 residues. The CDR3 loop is CASRGSGTDYGTQYF. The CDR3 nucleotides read TGTGCCAGCAGGGGTAGCGGAACCGACTATGGGACCCAGTACTTC.

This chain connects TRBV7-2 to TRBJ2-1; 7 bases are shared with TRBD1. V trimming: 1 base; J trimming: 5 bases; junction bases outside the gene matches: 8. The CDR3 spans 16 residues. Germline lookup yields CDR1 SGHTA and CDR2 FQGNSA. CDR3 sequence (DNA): TGTGCCAGCAGCTTAGAAGGGACAGTCGTAAACAATGAGCAGTTCTTC. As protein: CASSLEGTVVNNEQFF.

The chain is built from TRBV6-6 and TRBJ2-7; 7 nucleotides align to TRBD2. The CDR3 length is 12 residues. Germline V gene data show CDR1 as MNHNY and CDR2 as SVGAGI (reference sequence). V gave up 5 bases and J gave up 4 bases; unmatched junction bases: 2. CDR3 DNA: TGTGCCAGCAGTAGGGAGGGGTACGAGCAGTACTTC. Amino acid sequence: CASSREGYEQYF.

The CDR3 coding sequence is TGTGCCAGTATCGACAGTTTAGCCAAAAACATTCAGTACTTC. The encoded protein is CASIDSLAKNIQYF. The chain is built from TRBV19 and TRBJ2-4, with D perhaps TRBD1 (5 bases). The CDR3 loop spans 14 amino acids. Germline assignment: CDR1 LNHDA and CDR2 SQIVND (reference sequence). Deletions cut 7 bases from V and 0 bases from J, with 10 bases between.

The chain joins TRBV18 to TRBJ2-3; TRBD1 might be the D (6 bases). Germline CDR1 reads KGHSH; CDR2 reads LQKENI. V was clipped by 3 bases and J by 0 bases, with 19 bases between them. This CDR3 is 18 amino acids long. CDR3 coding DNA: TGTGCCAGCTCACCCTACTCTGGGACATCCCTTAGCACAGATACGCAGTATTTT. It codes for CASSPYSGTSLSTDTQYF.

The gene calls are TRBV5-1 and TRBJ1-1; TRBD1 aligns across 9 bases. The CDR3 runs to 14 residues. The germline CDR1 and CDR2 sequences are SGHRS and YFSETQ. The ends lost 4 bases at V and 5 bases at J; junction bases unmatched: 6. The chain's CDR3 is CASSLTGGITEAFF. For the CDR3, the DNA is TGCGCCAGCAGCCTGACAGGGGGGATTACTGAAGCTTTCTTT. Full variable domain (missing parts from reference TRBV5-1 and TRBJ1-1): KAGVTQTPRYLIKTRGQQVTLSCSPISGHRSVSWYQQTPGQGLQFLFEYFSETQRNKGNFPGRFSGRQFSNSRSEMNVSTLELGDSALYLCASSLTGGITEAFFGQGTRLTVV.

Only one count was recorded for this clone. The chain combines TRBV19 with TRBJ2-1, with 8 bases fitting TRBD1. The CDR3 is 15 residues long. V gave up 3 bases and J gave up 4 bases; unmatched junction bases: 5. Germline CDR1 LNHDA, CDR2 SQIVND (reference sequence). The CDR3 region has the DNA TGTGCCAGTAGTATTGGACAGGGACGTTACAATGAGCAGTTCTTC. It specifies CASSIGQGRYNEQFF.

The CDR3 sequence is CASSSLLVGGRAYEQYF. Written as DNA, the CDR3 is TGTGCCAGCAGCTCCCTCCTTGTAGGCGGGAGGGCCTACGAGCAGTACTTC. V usage is TRBV5-6 and J usage is TRBJ2-5; 9 nucleotides align to TRBD2. The J call may be faulty, since TRBJ2-7 better matches the DNA end. CDR3 length equals 17 residues. The germline V gene has CDR1 SGHDT and CDR2 YYEEEE.

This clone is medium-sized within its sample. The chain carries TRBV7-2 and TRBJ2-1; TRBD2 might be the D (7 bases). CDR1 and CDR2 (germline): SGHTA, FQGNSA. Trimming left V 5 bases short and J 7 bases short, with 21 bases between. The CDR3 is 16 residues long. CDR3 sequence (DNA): TGTGCCAGCAGCCCCCGGGGAGGGGGGAGCGCAAATGAGCAGTTCTTC. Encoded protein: CASSPRGGGSANEQFF.